The rows below give T cell receptor beta chains drawn from one sample of a study of TIL therapy for anti-PD-1-resistant metastatic lung cancer. Using immunoSEQ multiplex PCR, the repertoire was profiled, and TCRdb retains in-frame clones only, with some absent. The sample gives some 20,000 clones, around 79% of which show up once; approximately 7.4% is in the top ten. This sample comprised blood, obtained at baseline. The receptors were gathered from a person aged 25-79 years with non-small cell lung cancer. Each CDR3 is given with its conserved first and last residue.

v_gene: TRBV4-1; j_gene: TRBJ2-1; CDR3aa: CASSQEKTGEAIEQFF
v_gene: TRBV4-3; j_gene: TRBJ2-3; CDR3aa: CASSQAGADTQYF
v_gene: TRBV9; j_gene: TRBJ1-6; CDR3aa: CASSGQGSGSPLHF
v_gene: TRBV7-9; j_gene: TRBJ2-5; CDR3aa: CASRSGTGDLGTQYF
v_gene: TRBV5-6; j_gene: TRBJ1-2; CDR3aa: CASSFTGVYYGYTF
v_gene: TRBV7-2; j_gene: TRBJ2-1; CDR3aa: CASSISGGNNEQFF
v_gene: TRBV12-3/TRBV12-4; j_gene: TRBJ2-7; CDR3aa: CASSNMQGIEQYF
v_gene: TRBV28; j_gene: TRBJ2-6; CDR3aa: CASSFRTGGYSGANVLTF
v_gene: TRBV3-1/TRBV3-2; j_gene: TRBJ2-5; CDR3aa: CASSSRTGQKGDTQYF
v_gene: TRBV28; j_gene: TRBJ2-5; CDR3aa: CASSGAGTQETQYF